The 16 T cell receptor beta chains listed next were all sequenced from one sample in a study of identical twins. One entry per CDR3 protein results from TCRdb running MiXCR on the 5' RACE reads. Among about 810,000 distinct CDR3 sequences listed, approximately 13% were seen once. The same specimen was also included in a second study, on yellow fever vaccine responses in identical twins.

The material sequenced was PBMCs. Receptors originate from a woman aged 18-29 years in good health.

This clonotype was observed a handful of times. The chain has TRBV24-1 and TRBJ2-5, with 10 bases aligning to TRBD2. The V segment lost 3 bases and the J segment 2 bases; nucleotides outside the gene matches: 5. From germline, CDR1 is KGHDR and CDR2 SFDVKD. The CDR3 totals 16 residues. This chain's CDR3 is CATSDPTSGAQETQYF. The CDR3 DNA reads as TGTGCCACCAGTGATCCCACTAGCGGGGCACAAGAGACCCAGTACTTC.

The chain is built from TRBV19 and TRBJ2-4; D is unclear. Trimming took 0 bases from V and 6 from J, leaving 18 bases between them. Per germline, CDR1 LNHDA and CDR2 SQIVND (reference sequence). CDR3 length: 17 residues. The CDR3 DNA reads as TGTGCCAGTAGTATAGAAACGGAAGGGTTCTGGGGAAACATTCAGTACTTC. This gives the protein CASSIETEGFWGNIQYF.

This clonotype has a handful of counts. This rearrangement joins TRBV10-1 to TRBJ2-2; 10 bases align to TRBD1. This CDR3 spans 15 amino acids. Germline V lookup: CDR1 WNHNN, CDR2 SYGVQD (reference sequence). V gave up 4 bases and J gave up 5 bases; unmatched junction bases: 4. The CDR3 region is CASSARTGGTGELFF. CDR3 coding DNA: TGCGCCAGCAGTGCCCGGACAGGGGGGACCGGGGAGCTGTTTTTT.

The sample holds a few counts of this clonotype. The chain recombines TRBV5-1 with TRBJ2-3; TRBD2 matches 9 bases. This CDR3 has 17 amino acids. Germline V lookup: CDR1 SGHRS, CDR2 YFSETQ. V was clipped by 2 bases and J by 2 bases; unmatched bases: 9. This chain's CDR3 is CASSLEPGLANTDTQYF. In nucleotides, the CDR3 is TGCGCCAGCAGCTTAGAACCGGGACTAGCTAACACAGATACGCAGTATTTT.

This chain connects TRBV5-1 to TRBJ2-1; perhaps D is TRBD1 or TRBD2 (5 bases each). This CDR3 spans 16 amino acids. Trimming pared 1 base from V and 5 bases from J, leaving 16 bases between. Germline V gene sequence: CDR1 SGHRS, CDR2 YFSETQ. The CDR3: CASSLRWGTINNEQFF. For the CDR3, the DNA is TGCGCCAGCAGCTTGCGGTGGGGGACGATAAACAATGAGCAGTTCTTC.

This clonotype has a handful of counts. V is TRBV12-3 or TRBV12-4 and J is TRBJ1-6; 8 bases map to TRBD1. This CDR3 spans 14 amino acids. Unmatched junction bases numbered 2, after V lost 1 base and J lost 9 bases. The CDR3 nucleotides read TGTGCCAGCAGTTTAGGGACAGGGACTTCACCCCTCCACTTT. This translates into CASSLGTGTSPLHF.

J is TRBJ1-1 and V is TRBV6-2 or TRBV6-3, with D unclear. Trimming left V 6 bases short and J 1 base short, with 21 bases between. Germline V gives CDR1 MNHEY, CDR2 SVGEGT. The CDR3 is 17 amino acids. CDR3 region: CASSPGEGRSPNTEAFF. The CDR3 DNA is TGTGCCAGCAGCCCCGGGGAGGGCCGATCGCCGAACACTGAAGCTTTCTTT.

The gene calls are TRBV18 and TRBJ2-5; D is uncertain. Germline V gene data show CDR1 as KGHSH and CDR2 as LQKENI. The CDR3 is 11 residues long. Trimming left V 8 bases short and J 1 base short, with 5 bases between. CDR3 residues: CASQTQETQYF. Written as DNA, the CDR3 is TGTGCCAGCCAAACCCAAGAGACCCAGTACTTC. Full variable domain (remainder filled in from reference TRBV18 and TRBJ2-5): NAGVMQNPRHLVRRRGQEARLRCSPMKGHSHVYWYRQLPEEGLKFMVYLQKENIIDESGMPKERFSAEFPKEGPSILRIQQVVRGDSAAYFCASQTQETQYFGPGTRLLVL.

This clonotype appeared many times. This rearrangement joins TRBV7-2 to TRBJ1-5, with unresolved D. V lost 5 bases and J lost 2, with 13 bases in between. The CDR3 contains 15 residues. Germline V gene data show CDR1 as SGHTA and CDR2 as FQGNSA. For the CDR3, the DNA is TGTGCCAGCAGCCCATGGTTGGGAGGCAATCAGCCCCAGCATTTT. It encodes CASSPWLGGNQPQHF.

This clonotype was counted a few times. This chain connects TRBV5-1 to TRBJ2-1; 10 bases are shared with TRBD2. The CDR3 sequence is 16 residues long. Trimming cost V 1 base and J 8 bases; bases outside gene matches: 9. Germline-derived CDR1 and CDR2 are SGHRS and YFSETQ. The CDR3 DNA reads TGCGCCAGCAGCTTGTGGGCTAGCGGGAGTAGCGATGAGCAGTTCTTC. As protein: CASSLWASGSSDEQFF.

The chain's CDR3 is CASSDPPAGVYEQYV. CDR3 in DNA: TGTGCCAGCAGTGACCCCCCGGCAGGTGTCTACGAGCAGTACGTC. This chain uses TRBV6-1 with TRBJ2-7; the D is unclear. Trimming took 3 bases from V and 3 from J, leaving 15 bases between them. This CDR3 contains 15 residues. Per the germline V gene, CDR1 is MNHNS and CDR2 is SASEGT.

This clonotype was recorded once. The V call is TRBV7-9, the J call TRBJ2-5; D possibly corresponds to TRBD1 (5 bases). This CDR3 region has 16 residues. Germline assignment: CDR1 SEHNR and CDR2 FQNEAQ (reference sequence). V shed 3 bases and J shed 2 bases, with 16 bases lying between them. The CDR3: CASSLWGSRAQETQYF. The CDR3 DNA is TGTGCCAGCAGCTTGTGGGGCAGCCGAGCGCAAGAGACCCAGTACTTC.

V and J are TRBV28 and TRBJ2-3, with TRBD2 matching over 10 bases. CDR1 and CDR2 from the germline V gene are MDHEN and SYDVKM. This CDR3 is 16 amino acids long. V was pared by 3 bases and J by 1 base, with 4 bases of the junction left unmatched. The CDR3 DNA is TGTGCCAGCAGTTTTGGACTAGCGGATCGCACAGATACGCAGTATTTT. Its translation: CASSFGLADRTDTQYF. Full variable domain (remainder filled in from reference TRBV28 and TRBJ2-3): DVKVTQSSRYLVKRTGEKVFLECVQDMDHENMFWYRQDPGLGLRLIYFSYDVKMKEKGDIPEGYSVSREKKERFSLILESASTNQTSMYLCASSFGLADRTDTQYFGPGTRLTVL.

This chain uses TRBV20-1 with TRBJ2-7, with D hard to call. The CDR3 is 11 amino acids. CDR1 is DFQATT and CDR2 is SNEGSKA in the germline V gene (reference sequence). The CDR3 spells CGVRLSYEQYV. CDR3 bases: TGCGGGGTGAGACTCTCCTACGAGCAGTACGTC.

This clonotype was counted many times. The chain recombines TRBV5-1 with TRBJ1-2; the D gene is possibly TRBD1 (6 bases). Trimming pared 4 bases from V and 5 bases from J, leaving 18 bases between. CDR3 length: 15 residues. The germline CDR1 and CDR2 sequences are SGHRS and YFSETQ. The CDR3 coding sequence is TGCGCCAGCAGCCCTTCGGGGCAGGGGATTTATGGCTACACCTTC. Protein: CASSPSGQGIYGYTF.

There are many counts of this clonotype. This rearrangement joins TRBV12-3 or TRBV12-4 to TRBJ1-1; the D is unclear. V was pared by 6 bases and J by 3 bases, with 8 bases between. This CDR3 contains 12 residues. The CDR3 nucleotides read TGTGCCAGCAGAGGTGGACACACTGAAGCTTTCTTT. Translation: CASRGGHTEAFF.